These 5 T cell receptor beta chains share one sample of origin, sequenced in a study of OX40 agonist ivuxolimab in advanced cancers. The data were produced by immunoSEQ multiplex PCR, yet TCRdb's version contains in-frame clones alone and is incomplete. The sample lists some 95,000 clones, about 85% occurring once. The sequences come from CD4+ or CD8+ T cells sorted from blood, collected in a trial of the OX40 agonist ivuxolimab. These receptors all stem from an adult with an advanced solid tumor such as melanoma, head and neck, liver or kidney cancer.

CDR3 residues: CASGDHPGLAITGELFF. In nucleotides, the CDR3 is TGTGCCAGCGGTGATCACCCGGGACTAGCGATTACCGGGGAGCTGTTTTTT. The V call is TRBV9, the J call TRBJ2-2; 10 positions agree with TRBD2. CDR3 length: 17 residues. After removal of 7 bases from V and 5 bases from J, the junction contained 14 bases not matched to a gene. Germline V gene data show CDR1 as SGDLS and CDR2 as YYNGEE. The full variable domain, with the rest looked up from reference TRBV9 and TRBJ2-2, is DSGVTQTPKHLITATGQRVTLRCSPRSGDLSVYWYQQSLDQGLQFLIQYYNGEERAKGNILERFSAQQFPDLHSELNLSSLELGDSALYFCASGDHPGLAITGELFFGEGSRLTVL.

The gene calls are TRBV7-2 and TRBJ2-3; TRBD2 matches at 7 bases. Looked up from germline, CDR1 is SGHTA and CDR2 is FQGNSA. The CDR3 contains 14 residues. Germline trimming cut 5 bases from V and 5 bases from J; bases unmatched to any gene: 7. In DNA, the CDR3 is TGTGCCAGCAGCCGGGAGGCCTCCCTAGATACGCAGTATTTT. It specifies CASSREASLDTQYF.

The CDR3 region has the DNA TGTGCCAGCAGCTTAGGGGGGGTCGGGGCCAACGTCCTGACTTTC. It translates to CASSLGGVGANVLTF. The V and J genes are TRBV5-4 and TRBJ2-6; weak D call: TRBD2 (7 bases). The CDR3 covers 15 residues. The V end lost 2 bases, the J end lost 4 bases, and 10 bases lay between the germline ends. The germline CDR1 and CDR2 sequences are SGHNT and YYREEE (reference sequence).

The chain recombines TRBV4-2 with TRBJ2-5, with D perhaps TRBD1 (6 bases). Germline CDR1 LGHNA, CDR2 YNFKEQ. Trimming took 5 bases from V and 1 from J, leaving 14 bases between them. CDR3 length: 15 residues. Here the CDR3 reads CASSESDRTQETQYF. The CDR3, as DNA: TGTGCCAGCAGCGAAAGTGACAGGACCCAAGAGACCCAGTACTTC.

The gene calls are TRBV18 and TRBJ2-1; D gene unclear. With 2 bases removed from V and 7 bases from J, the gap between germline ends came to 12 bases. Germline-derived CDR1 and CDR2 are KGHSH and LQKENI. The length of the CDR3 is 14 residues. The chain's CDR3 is CASSPNAGLNEQFF. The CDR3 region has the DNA TGTGCCAGCTCACCAAACGCTGGGTTGAATGAGCAGTTCTTC.